These 5 T cell receptor beta chains came from one sample sequenced in a study of beta chain features in type 1 diabetes. Sequenced material consisted of expressed TCRB transcripts (all of the isolated RNA was reverse transcribed). The method was immunoSEQ multiplex PCR; TCRdb's version includes in-frame clones alone and lacks a portion of them. The sample consists of 550,000 to 850,000 clones, around 15% of them appearing once. General study points: Among all four CD4+ subsets, Type 1 diabetes patients had TCRB CDR3s that were moderately but significantly shorter.

For these receptors, no antigen is known. Sequencing was carried out using naive CD4+ T cells from blood. Every receptor here comes from a man between 18 and 29 years old with type 1 diabetes.

The V and J genes are TRBV28 and TRBJ2-7; D unclear. This CDR3 has 11 amino acids. Germline CDR1 MDHEN, CDR2 SYDVKM. The CDR3 loop is CVSSESYEQYF. CDR3 bases: TGTGTATCGTCGGAGTCCTACGAGCAGTACTTC. Full variable domain (outside the CDR3, taken from reference TRBV28 and TRBJ2-7): DVKVTQSSRYLVKRTGEKVFLECVQDMDHENMFWYRQDPGLGLRLIYFSYDVKMKEKGDIPEGYSVSREKKERFSLILESASTNQTSMYLCVSSESYEQYFGPGTRLTVT.

The rearrangement links TRBV2 to TRBJ1-5; D gene unclear. Germline CDR1 SNHLY, CDR2 FYNNEI. This CDR3 contains 13 residues. The V and J ends lost 4 bases and 6 bases respectively, with 10 bases between them. The CDR3 sequence is CASSVGIPQPQHF. The CDR3 nucleotides read TGTGCCAGCAGTGTTGGAATCCCTCAGCCCCAGCATTTT.

V is TRBV25-1 and J is TRBJ2-7; perhaps TRBD2 as D (5 bases). Germline V gene sequence: CDR1 MGHDK, CDR2 SYGVNS. The CDR3 extends over 14 amino acids. V lost 6 bases and J lost 4, with 16 bases in between. The CDR3 DNA reads as TGTGCCAGCAGGTACGGGGTTGGAGGATACGAGCAGTACTTC. Residues: CASRYGVGGYEQYF.

CDR3 amino acids: CASSGPAGVNTEAFF. DNA for the CDR3: TGTGCCAGCAGCGGCCCGGCAGGGGTGAACACTGAAGCTTTCTTT. The J gene is TRBJ1-1, the V gene TRBV7-8, with TRBD1 as a possible D gene (6 bases). The CDR3 sequence is 15 residues long. CDR1 SGHVS and CDR2 FQNEAQ come from the germline V gene. The V end was cut by 5 bases, the J end by 0 bases, with 13 bases between.

The chain recombines TRBV6-4 with TRBJ2-1, with unresolved D. Germline V gene lookup returns CDR1 MRHNA and CDR2 SNTAGT. The germline V and J ends were trimmed by 5 bases and 9 bases, with 14 bases remaining between them. The CDR3 sequence is 13 residues long. The CDR3: CASSPVITGEQFF. The CDR3 DNA is TGTGCCAGCAGTCCAGTAATAACGGGTGAGCAGTTCTTC.